What follows describes a single T cell receptor beta chain. The data were taken from a study of T cells expressing NK-cell markers. Whole-study context: Underlying the TCR beta repertoires were sorted CD3+CD56+NKG2C+, CD3+CD56+NKG2C- and CD3+CD56-NKG2C+ T cells.

TCRdb reprocessed the 5' RACE reads, with one entry per CDR3 protein and no DNA. The sample has over 100,000 distinct CDR3 sequences, and its top ten clones hold approximately 17%. The CDR3 totals 14 residues. In germline, CDR1 is MNHNS, CDR2 SASEGT. This rearrangement joins TRBV6-1 to TRBJ1-2; TCRdb's D call of TRBD1 is untestable without DNA. Material for sequencing was blood T cells: a sorted CD56 or NKG2C T cell subset, CD4+ or CD8+ T cells, or bulk PBMC T cells (not recorded which). The TCR sequence derives from a woman between 18 and 70 years old in good health. This chain's CDR3 is CASNLGGAKDGYTF.